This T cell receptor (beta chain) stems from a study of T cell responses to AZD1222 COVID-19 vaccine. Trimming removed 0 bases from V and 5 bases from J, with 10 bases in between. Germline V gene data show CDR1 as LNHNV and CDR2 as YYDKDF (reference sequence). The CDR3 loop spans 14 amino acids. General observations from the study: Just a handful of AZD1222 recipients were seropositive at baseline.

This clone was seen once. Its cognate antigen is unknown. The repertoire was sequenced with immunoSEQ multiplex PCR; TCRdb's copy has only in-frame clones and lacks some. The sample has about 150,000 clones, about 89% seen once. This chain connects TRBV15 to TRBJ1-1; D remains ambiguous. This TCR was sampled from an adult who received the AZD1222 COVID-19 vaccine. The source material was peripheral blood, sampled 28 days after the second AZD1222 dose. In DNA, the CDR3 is TGTGCCACCAGCAGAGATCGTGGGCAGACTGAAGCTTTCTTT. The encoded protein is CATSRDRGQTEAFF.